The 32 T cell receptor beta chains in this list originate from one sample, sequenced in a study of T cell changes during pregnancy in multiple sclerosis (dated by TCRdb to about 2019). The receptor library was made with the immunoSEQ multiplex PCR assay. As stored in TCRdb, this immuneACCESS dataset retains in-frame rearrangements with V and J assigned. A fraction of the clones does not appear; measured against another copy, unresolved V genes explain less than half of the discrepancy, and the remainder lacks a known reason. The sample records under 70,000 clones, less than 95% of which are singletons. Jointly, the top ten make up approximately 6.5% of the sample. This specimen was peripheral blood, taken in the third trimester of pregnancy. All receptors come from a female donor in good health, enrolled as a control in a pregnancy study.

This clone has a single count. At the DNA level, this CDR3 is encoded by other sequences in the same sample as well. The V gene is TRBV7-2, the J gene TRBJ2-7, with TRBD2 matching 7 bases. The CDR3 sequence is 15 residues long. Germline CDR1 SGHTA, CDR2 FQGNSA. Unmatched junction bases numbered 9, after V lost 1 base and J lost 6 bases. The CDR3 reads CASSLESQGLGEQYF. The CDR3 DNA is TGTGCCAGCAGCTTAGAGTCACAAGGACTAGGCGAGCAGTACTTC.

The gene calls are TRBV19 and TRBJ1-3; TRBD1 might be the D (6 bases). CDR1 is LNHDA, CDR2 SQIVND, per germline (reference sequence). Between the trimmed V and J ends, which lost 5 bases and 2 bases, there was a span of 13 bases. The CDR3 spans 15 residues. Here the CDR3 DNA reads TGTGCCAGTAGTCACAGGGCCGAGGCTGGAAACACCATATATTTT. Its translation: CASSHRAEAGNTIYF.

This clone was seen only once. The V gene is TRBV21-1, the J gene TRBJ2-2; the D segment call TRBD1 is taken from the table without a DNA check. TRBV21-1 is described as a pseudogene. The CDR3 contains 15 residues. Written as DNA, the CDR3 is TGTGCCAGCAGCAAAGGTGACAGGGACACCGGGGAGCTGTTTTTT. This encodes CASSKGDRDTGELFF.

The chain combines TRBV18 with TRBJ2-5; D unclear. The CDR3 runs 12 residues. V was trimmed by 3 bases and J by 0 bases, leaving 2 bases between them. Germline CDR1 reads KGHSH; CDR2 reads LQKENI. The CDR3 DNA is TGTGCCAGCTCACCCAACCAAGAGACCCAGTACTTC. This encodes CASSPNQETQYF.

The chain uses TRBV28 and TRBJ1-2; 7 bases fit TRBD1. Per germline, CDR1 MDHEN and CDR2 SYDVKM. The CDR3 contains 16 residues. V was pared by 3 bases and J by 8 bases, with 15 bases of the junction left unmatched. The CDR3 region has the DNA TGTGCCAGCAGTTTGTCACCGGGACAGCCCGATAAGGGCTACACCTTC. Amino acids: CASSLSPGQPDKGYTF.

V usage is TRBV18 and J usage is TRBJ1-2, with 12 bases that match TRBD1. The V gene end was trimmed by 0 bases and the J gene end by 3 bases; junction bases not matched to a gene: 2. In germline, CDR1 is KGHSH, CDR2 LQKENI. The CDR3 consists of 16 residues. The CDR3 coding sequence is TGTGCCAGCTCACCACCGGGACAGGGGGCCGACTATGGCTACACCTTC. It codes for CASSPPGQGADYGYTF.

The chain has TRBV5-1 and TRBJ1-4, with 9 bases lining up with TRBD1. CDR1 and CDR2 (germline): SGHRS, YFSETQ. The CDR3 is 14 amino acids. J was trimmed by 7 bases and V by 5 bases; bases with no gene match: 6. CDR3 sequence reads: CASSADRGGEKLFF. CDR3 DNA sequence: TGCGCCAGCAGTGCGGACAGGGGAGGTGAAAAACTGTTTTTT.

The gene calls are TRBV6-4 and TRBJ2-3; 9 bases match TRBD2. This CDR3 comprises 14 residues. From germline, CDR1 is MRHNA and CDR2 SNTAGT. V was pared by 6 bases and J by 7 bases, with 8 bases of the junction left unmatched. CDR3: CASSFSGSGNTQYF. In nucleotides, the CDR3 is TGTGCCAGCAGCTTTAGCGGGAGTGGAAATACGCAGTATTTT.

The CDR3 DNA reads TGTGCCAGCAGCGACCTTGACAGGGGGCCCACTGAAGCTTTCTTT. Translating gives CASSDLDRGPTEAFF. The rearrangement uses TRBV7-9 and TRBJ1-1, with 10 bases fitting TRBD1. The CDR3 consists of 15 residues. The V gene end was trimmed by 5 bases and the J gene end by 4 bases; junction bases not matched to a gene: 7. Germline V gives CDR1 SEHNR, CDR2 FQNEAQ (reference sequence). The whole variable domain, remainder taken from reference TRBV7-9 and TRBJ1-1, is DTGVSQNPRHKITKRGQNVTFRCDPISEHNRLYWYRQTLGQGPEFLTYFQNEAQLEKSRLLSDRFSAERPKGSFSTLEIQRTEQGDSAMYLCASSDLDRGPTEAFFGQGTRLTVV.

V gene TRBV9 combines with J gene TRBJ2-1, with 8 positions matching TRBD2. Germline CDR1 and CDR2: SGDLS and YYNGEE. The V gene end was trimmed by 0 bases and the J gene end by 10 bases; junction bases not matched to a gene: 9. The CDR3 extends over 15 amino acids. The CDR3 here is CASSVDGSGVGEQFF. The CDR3 bases are TGTGCCAGCAGCGTAGATGGTAGCGGGGTAGGGGAGCAGTTCTTC.

V and J are TRBV15 and TRBJ2-7; 7 nucleotides match TRBD1. With V trimmed by 0 bases and J by 1 base, 18 bases remained unmatched. Germline V gives CDR1 LNHNV, CDR2 YYDKDF (reference sequence). This CDR3 has 20 residues. The DNA of the CDR3 is TGTGCCACCAGCAGAGATTTTGGGTCAAGTAAGACAGGGCGATCCTACGAGCAGTACTTC. It is translated as CATSRDFGSSKTGRSYEQYF.

This chain joins TRBV6-1 and TRBJ2-7; possibly TRBD1 for D (6 bases). The CDR3 is 12 amino acids. Germline values: CDR1 MNHNS, CDR2 SASEGT. V was shortened by 0 bases and J by 6 bases, with 6 bases between the two germline ends. The chain's CDR3 is CASSEAGAEQYF. The CDR3 coding sequence is TGTGCCAGCAGTGAAGCGGGGGCCGAGCAGTACTTC.

The CDR3 is CAISPGLAEVYF. The CDR3 DNA follows: TGTGCCATCAGTCCGGGACTAGCGGAGGTTTACTTC. The V gene is TRBV10-3, the J gene TRBJ2-5; 11 bases match TRBD2. In germline, CDR1 is ENHRY, CDR2 SYGVKD. V lost 5 bases to trimming and J lost 14 bases; unmatched junction nucleotides: 7. The CDR3 extends over 12 amino acids.

This rearrangement joins TRBV10-2 to TRBJ1-5; TRBD1 is a possible D gene (5 bases). The CDR3 sequence is 15 residues long. The V and J ends lost 3 bases and 7 bases respectively, with 16 bases between them. The germline gives CDR1 WSHSY, CDR2 SAAADI. The CDR3 is CASSDGGVPNQPQHF. DNA of the CDR3: TGCGCCAGCAGTGATGGGGGGGTGCCCAACCAGCCCCAGCATTTT.

J is TRBJ2-7 and V is TRBV19; TRBD2 aligns across 7 bases. CDR1 is LNHDA, CDR2 SQIVND, per germline (reference sequence). V was clipped by 5 bases and J by 6 bases; unmatched bases: 10. CDR3 size: 14 residues. The CDR3 sequence: CASSATTSTGEQYF. The CDR3 DNA sequence: TGTGCCAGTAGTGCGACGACTAGCACCGGCGAGCAGTACTTC.

This chain joins TRBV19 and TRBJ2-7; 7 bases map to TRBD1. Germline CDR1 and CDR2: LNHDA and SQIVND (reference sequence). CDR3 length equals 14 residues. V was clipped by 3 bases and J by 4 bases; unmatched bases: 6. CDR3 region: CASSMAQGQYEQYF. Written as DNA, the CDR3 is TGTGCCAGTAGTATGGCGCAGGGACAGTACGAGCAGTACTTC.

V and J are TRBV14 and TRBJ2-1; tentative D call: TRBD1 (5 bases). The CDR3 length is 14 residues. V was clipped by 4 bases and J by 5 bases, with 12 bases between them. From germline, CDR1 is SGHDN and CDR2 FVKESK. In DNA, the CDR3 is TGTGCCAGCAGCCTAGGGGTCGGCGACAATGAGCAGTTCTTC. This translates into CASSLGVGDNEQFF. The full variable domain, with the rest looked up from reference TRBV14 and TRBJ2-1, is EAGVTQFPSHSVIEKGQTVTLRCDPISGHDNLYWYRRVMGKEIKFLLHFVKESKQDESGMPNNRFLAERTGGTYSTLKVQPAELEDSGVYFCASSLGVGDNEQFFGPGTRLTVL.

This chain connects TRBV7-2 to TRBJ2-7; TRBD2 is a possible D gene (7 bases). Germline CDR1 is SGHTA and CDR2 is FQGNSA. Trimming cost V 4 bases and J 7 bases, with 20 bases left between them. This CDR3 has 15 residues. The CDR3 sequence is CASSWWGGRGGEQYF. The CDR3 DNA follows: TGTGCCAGCAGCTGGTGGGGGGGCCGTGGGGGTGAGCAGTACTTC.

The rearrangement joins TRBV27 to TRBJ2-1, with 9 bases aligning to TRBD2. The J segment lost 4 bases and the V segment lost 7 bases, leaving 5 bases of the junction unmatched. Germline loops: CDR1 MNHEY, CDR2 SMNVEV (reference sequence). The CDR3 has 14 amino acids. CDR3 sequence (DNA): TGTGCCAGCAAATCCGCGGGAGGGTACAATGAGCAGTTCTTC. It codes for CASKSAGGYNEQFF.

This clone has just one count. The rearrangement joins TRBV30 to TRBJ1-2, with D maybe TRBD1 (5 bases). Germline V lookup: CDR1 GTSNPN, CDR2 SVGIG (reference sequence). The V end was cut by 5 bases, the J end by 4 bases, with 20 bases between. This CDR3 has 15 amino acids. The CDR3 protein is CAWEVSGASGYGYTF. In DNA form, the CDR3 reads TGTGCCTGGGAGGTCAGCGGGGCCTCCGGCTATGGCTACACCTTC. Using reference TRBV30 and TRBJ1-2 for the parts outside the CDR3, the full variable domain is SQTIHQWPATLVQPVGSPLSLECTVEGTSNPNLYWYRQAAGRGLQLLFYSVGIGQISSEVPQNLSASRPQDRQFILSSKKLLLSDSGFYLCAWEVSGASGYGYTFGSGTRLTVV.

This chain connects TRBV7-9 to TRBJ2-7; 7 bases line up with TRBD1. The CDR3 runs to 13 residues. CDR1 and CDR2 from the germline V gene are SEHNR and FQNEAQ (reference sequence). The V and J ends lost 3 bases and 2 bases, in that order; junction bases with no gene match: 1. CDR3 sequence: CASSFDRAYEQYF. The CDR3 DNA sequence: TGTGCCAGCAGCTTCGACAGGGCCTACGAGCAGTACTTC.

The CDR3 loop is CASIAGARGQETQYF. The DNA of the CDR3 is TGTGCCAGCATAGCGGGGGCTAGGGGCCAAGAGACCCAGTACTTC. This chain links TRBV2 with TRBJ2-5; 9 positions match TRBD2. The CDR3 totals 15 residues. CDR1 is SNHLY, CDR2 FYNNEI, per germline. The V segment lost 7 bases and the J segment 1 base; nucleotides outside the gene matches: 7.

The rearrangement links TRBV9 to TRBJ1-5, with D unresolved. The germline V gene has CDR1 SGDLS and CDR2 YYNGEE. V lost 6 bases and J lost 4, with 20 bases in between. The CDR3 runs to 16 residues. The CDR3 nucleotides are TGTGCCAGCATCTCTGGGTTGGCAGGAGGTAATCAGCCCCAGCATTTT. It is translated as CASISGLAGGNQPQHF.

This clone was counted a single time. The rearrangement uses TRBV27 and TRBJ2-1, with 10 bases fitting TRBD2. The CDR3 extends over 14 amino acids. From germline, CDR1 is MNHEY and CDR2 SMNVEV (reference sequence). J lost 5 bases, V lost 6 bases, and 4 bases had no gene match. The CDR3: CASRTGLADNEQFF. In DNA form, the CDR3 reads TGTGCCAGCAGGACAGGACTAGCGGACAATGAGCAGTTCTTC.

This chain uses TRBV2 with TRBJ2-3; D gene ambiguous. Trimming removed 7 bases at V and 1 base at J, with 12 bases between. Germline V gene lookup returns CDR1 SNHLY and CDR2 FYNNEI. The CDR3 has 14 amino acids. The CDR3: CASMSSLGTDTQYF. CDR3 nucleotide sequence: TGTGCCAGCATGTCGTCCCTTGGCACAGATACGCAGTATTTT. The variable domain in full, completed from reference TRBV2 and TRBJ2-3, reads EPEVTQTPSHQVTQMGQEVILRCVPISNHLYFYWYRQILGQKVEFLVSFYNNEISEKSEIFDDQFSVERPDGSNFTLKIRSTKLEDSAMYFCASMSSLGTDTQYFGPGTRLTVL.

J is TRBJ2-1 and V is TRBV7-2, with 7 bases aligning to TRBD1. The CDR3 length is 15 residues. Trimming took 1 base from V and 8 from J; bases not matched to a gene: 8. Germline values: CDR1 SGHTA, CDR2 FQGNSA. The CDR3 sequence is CASSLDRQGWDEQFF. In DNA form, the CDR3 reads TGTGCCAGCAGCTTAGACCGACAGGGTTGGGATGAGCAGTTCTTC.

The genes are TRBV7-2 and TRBJ1-5; D call uncertain. Germline lookup yields CDR1 SGHTA and CDR2 FQGNSA. The CDR3 is made up of 15 amino acids. V dropped 5 bases and J dropped 0 bases, with 11 bases sitting between them. CDR3 sequence (DNA): TGTGCCAGCAGCCAGCGCGGATATAGCAATCAGCCCCAGCATTTT. The encoded protein is CASSQRGYSNQPQHF.

The chain is built from TRBV30 and TRBJ2-6; the D is unclear. The germline V and J ends were trimmed by 0 bases and 0 bases, with 6 bases remaining between them. CDR3 length: 15 residues. CDR1 and CDR2 (germline): GTSNPN, SVGIG (reference sequence). The CDR3: CAWSVLASGANVLTF. The CDR3 DNA follows: TGTGCCTGGAGTGTACTCGCCTCTGGGGCCAACGTCCTGACTTTC.

The chain joins TRBV18 to TRBJ1-1, with TRBD1 matching over 10 bases. The CDR3 extends over 13 amino acids. The ends lost 4 bases at V and 5 bases at J; junction bases unmatched: 1. The germline CDR1 and CDR2 sequences are KGHSH and LQKENI. The DNA of the CDR3 is TGTGCCAGCTCACGGGACAGGGGTACTGAAGCTTTCTTT. This codes for CASSRDRGTEAFF. Using reference TRBV18 and TRBJ1-1 for the parts outside the CDR3, the full variable domain is NAGVMQNPRHLVRRRGQEARLRCSPMKGHSHVYWYRQLPEEGLKFMVYLQKENIIDESGMPKERFSAEFPKEGPSILRIQQVVRGDSAAYFCASSRDRGTEAFFGQGTRLTVV.

This clone was seen once. The chain joins TRBV7-9 to TRBJ2-5; D gene unclear. Looked up from germline, CDR1 is SEHNR and CDR2 is FQNEAQ (reference sequence). The length of the CDR3 is 13 residues. V lost 8 bases to trimming and J lost 1 base, with 11 bases between them. The CDR3 loop reads CASSEVFQETQYF. CDR3 sequence (DNA): TGTGCCAGCTCCGAGGTGTTCCAAGAGACCCAGTACTTC.

The chain uses TRBV30 and TRBJ1-2; 8 bases align to TRBD1. V shed 1 base and J 8 bases; nucleotides not matched to a gene: 6. Germline V gene data show CDR1 as GTSNPN and CDR2 as SVGIG (reference sequence). The CDR3 is 13 amino acids. The CDR3 loop is CAWSAQGARGYTF. The DNA of the CDR3 is TGTGCCTGGAGTGCGCAGGGGGCGAGAGGCTACACCTTC.

This chain links TRBV5-1 with TRBJ1-1, with D tentatively TRBD1 (6 bases). This CDR3 contains 14 residues. Deletions cut 4 bases from V and 1 base from J, with 11 bases between. In germline, CDR1 is SGHRS, CDR2 YFSETQ. DNA for the CDR3: TGCGCCAGCAGCCCTGGGGGCGGGAACACTGAAGCTTTCTTT. Protein product: CASSPGGGNTEAFF.